One and the same sample provided the 25 T cell receptor beta chains below, sequenced in a study of identical twins. Each CDR3 protein gets one entry after TCRdb re-called the 5' RACE reads with MiXCR. The table lists 470,000 or so distinct CDR3 sequences, around 24% of them singletons. Separately, the same data were catalogued under a study of T cells expressing NK-cell markers.

The material sequenced was CD4+ T cells sorted from blood. These receptors were obtained from a woman between 18 and 30 years old in good health.

The V gene is TRBV7-2, the J gene TRBJ2-1; TRBD2 matches at 10 bases. Per the germline V gene, CDR1 is SGHTA and CDR2 is FQGNSA. The V and J ends lost 1 base and 7 bases, in that order; junction bases with no gene match: 7. The CDR3 length is 16 residues. The CDR3 coding sequence is TGTGCCAGCAGCTTAGTATCTAGCGGGAGTTTTAATGAGCAGTTCTTC. Translated, it gives CASSLVSSGSFNEQFF.

The rearrangement uses TRBV15 and TRBJ1-3; possible D gene TRBD1, 6 bases. Per germline, CDR1 LNHNV and CDR2 YYDKDF (reference sequence). V was clipped by 1 base and J by 8 bases, with 15 bases between them. The CDR3 runs to 15 residues. The DNA for the CDR3 is TGTGCCACCAGCAGAGGCGGACAGTCCCGAGACACCATATATTTT. It translates to CATSRGGQSRDTIYF.

This clonotype has a handful of counts. The rearrangement links TRBV6-1 to TRBJ1-1; D remains ambiguous. Per the germline V gene, CDR1 is MNHNS and CDR2 is SASEGT. The germline V and J ends were trimmed by 7 bases and 1 base, with 13 bases remaining between them. The CDR3 length is 14 residues. CDR3 residues: CASTPIYRNTEAFF. The CDR3 DNA follows: TGTGCCAGCACCCCAATTTACAGGAACACTGAAGCTTTCTTT.

This clonotype turned up a few times. The rearrangement uses TRBV4-3 and TRBJ2-1, with D possibly matching TRBD1 (5 bases). This CDR3 is 15 amino acids long. V lost 3 bases, J lost 8 bases, and 17 bases lay in between. Germline V gene data show CDR1 as LGHNA and CDR2 as YSLEER. This CDR3 is CASSHLGRAIYEQFF. The CDR3 DNA reads as TGCGCCAGCAGCCACCTAGGCAGGGCGATTTATGAGCAGTTCTTC.

The chain is built from TRBV6-2 or TRBV6-3 and TRBJ2-7; 9 bases line up with TRBD1. V shed 2 bases, J shed 4 bases, and the junction held 3 bases outside the gene matches. Germline CDR1 and CDR2: MNHEY and SVGEGT. This CDR3 is built from 14 residues. CDR3 in amino acids: CASSYGTGPYEQYF. The CDR3 DNA reads as TGTGCCAGCAGTTACGGGACAGGGCCTTACGAGCAGTACTTC.

The chain joins TRBV30 to TRBJ2-3; D gene ambiguous. V was pared by 3 bases and J by 8 bases, with 6 bases between. Germline V CDR1 and CDR2: GTSNPN, SVGIG (reference sequence). This CDR3 has 10 amino acids. CDR3: CAWSGVTQYF. CDR3 coding DNA: TGTGCCTGGAGCGGTGTTACGCAGTATTTT.

This clonotype has just a few counts. The CDR3 loop is CASSLHSGIQEAFF. CDR3 nucleotides: TGTGCCAGCAGCCTACATTCGGGAATTCAAGAGGCTTTCTTT. The chain links TRBV7-9 to TRBJ1-1; D is undetermined. The CDR3 is 14 residues long. V lost 5 bases and J lost 11, with 21 bases in between. The V gene's germline CDR1 is SEHNR and CDR2 FQNEAQ (reference sequence).

The J gene is TRBJ2-7, the V gene TRBV5-5; the match to TRBD1 covers 9 bases. The CDR3 contains 15 residues. Trimming cost V 7 bases and J 6 bases; bases outside gene matches: 14. CDR1 and CDR2 from the germline V gene are SGHKS and YYEKEE (reference sequence). CDR3 residues: CASGLAPGTGFEQYF. CDR3 nucleotide sequence: TGTGCCAGCGGCCTCGCTCCCGGGACAGGGTTCGAGCAGTACTTC.

This clonotype was counted ten times or more. The chain recombines TRBV20-1 with TRBJ1-2; D gene unclear. The germline V and J ends were trimmed by 1 base and 4 bases, with 25 bases remaining between them. CDR1 and CDR2 from the germline V gene are DFQATT and SNEGSKA (reference sequence). The CDR3 has 18 residues. CDR3 region: CSARAREAPRLSPYGYTF. CDR3 DNA sequence: TGCAGTGCTAGAGCCCGGGAGGCCCCCCGCCTATCCCCCTATGGCTACACCTTC.

This chain joins TRBV6-5 and TRBJ1-2, with D hard to call. V lost 2 bases and J lost 5, with 9 bases in between. This CDR3 has 13 amino acids. Germline CDR1 and CDR2: MNHEY and SVGAGI. The CDR3 DNA follows: TGTGCCAGCAGTTACGGTGGGGTATATGGCTACACCTTC. This sequence encodes CASSYGGVYGYTF.

In this sample, this clonotype turned up a few times. The chain uses TRBV27 and TRBJ2-7; no clear D. Germline V lookup: CDR1 MNHEY, CDR2 SMNVEV (reference sequence). Trimming cost V 0 bases and J 2 bases, with 5 bases left between them. The CDR3 consists of 13 residues. CDR3 sequence reads: CASSLSAPYEQYF. CDR3 nucleotides: TGTGCCAGCAGTTTATCCGCCCCCTACGAGCAGTACTTC.

The chain joins TRBV4-3 to TRBJ2-3, with 14 bases lining up with TRBD2. V lost 1 base and J lost 4; bases outside the gene matches: 4. The CDR3 loop spans 17 amino acids. Germline V gene sequence: CDR1 LGHNA, CDR2 YSLEER. CDR3 amino acids: CASSQGTSGRRADTQYF. In DNA form, the CDR3 reads TGCGCCAGCAGCCAAGGGACTAGCGGGAGGAGAGCAGATACGCAGTATTTT.

This clonotype has only a few counts. The chain recombines TRBV18 with TRBJ1-2; D is unresolved. This CDR3 is 13 amino acids long. In germline, CDR1 is KGHSH, CDR2 LQKENI. V was pared by 4 bases and J by 10 bases, with 16 bases between. The DNA of the CDR3 is TGTGCCAGCTCACTCTCGACTTTAAATCCCTACACCTTC. It codes for CASSLSTLNPYTF. Based on the CDR3 plus reference TRBV18 and TRBJ1-2, the full variable domain is NAGVMQNPRHLVRRRGQEARLRCSPMKGHSHVYWYRQLPEEGLKFMVYLQKENIIDESGMPKERFSAEFPKEGPSILRIQQVVRGDSAAYFCASSLSTLNPYTFGSGTRLTVV.

The table lists this clonotype with many counts. The V and J genes are TRBV29-1 and TRBJ2-7, with D uncertain. Germline loops: CDR1 SQVTM, CDR2 ANQGSEA. The CDR3 spans 13 residues. Trimming cost V 5 bases and J 6 bases, with 17 bases left between them. In nucleotides, the CDR3 is TGCAGCGTTCAGACCGGGCCAGGCGGCGAGCAGTACTTC. It yields the protein CSVQTGPGGEQYF.

The chain employs TRBV12-3 or TRBV12-4 and TRBJ2-7; D is ambiguous. The CDR3 sequence is 16 residues long. V shed 6 bases and J shed 0 bases, with 18 bases lying between them. The CDR3 reads CASSHWSVRSSYEQYF. The CDR3 bases are TGTGCCAGCAGCCATTGGTCCGTCCGAAGCTCCTACGAGCAGTACTTC.

This clonotype has a count of ten or more. V usage is TRBV12-3 or TRBV12-4 and J usage is TRBJ2-3, with 8 nucleotides matching TRBD2. The CDR3 is 14 residues long. Trimming took 3 bases from V and 6 from J; bases not matched to a gene: 5. CDR3 in DNA: TGTGCCAGCAGTTTGCCTAGCGGGTCGGATACGCAGTATTTT. Residues: CASSLPSGSDTQYF.

CDR3 DNA sequence: TGTGCCAGCACGCAACAGGCGACTAATGAAAAACTGTTTTTT. The encoded protein is CASTQQATNEKLFF. This chain links TRBV18 with TRBJ1-4, with TRBD1 as a possible D gene (5 bases). The CDR3 extends over 14 amino acids. Trimming removed 8 bases at V and 2 bases at J, with 12 bases between. In germline, CDR1 is KGHSH, CDR2 LQKENI. Full variable domain (outside the CDR3, taken from reference TRBV18 and TRBJ1-4): NAGVMQNPRHLVRRRGQEARLRCSPMKGHSHVYWYRQLPEEGLKFMVYLQKENIIDESGMPKERFSAEFPKEGPSILRIQQVVRGDSAAYFCASTQQATNEKLFFGSGTQLSVL.

Only a few counts were recorded for this clonotype. The chain couples TRBV12-3 or TRBV12-4 to TRBJ1-3; D not certain. V gave up 4 bases and J gave up 0 bases, with 13 bases separating them. The CDR3 totals 16 residues. The CDR3 is CASSYTTVNSGNTIYF. The CDR3 nucleotides are TGTGCCAGCAGTTATACGACTGTCAACTCTGGAAACACCATATATTTT.

The chain recombines TRBV7-8 with TRBJ2-1; 9 bases match TRBD2. Per the germline V gene, CDR1 is SGHVS and CDR2 is FQNEAQ. The J segment lost 4 bases and the V segment lost 0 bases, leaving 7 bases of the junction unmatched. This CDR3 is 17 amino acids long. The CDR3 reads CASSLAGPSGIYNEQFF. The CDR3 nucleotides are TGTGCCAGCAGCTTAGCGGGGCCTAGCGGGATTTACAATGAGCAGTTCTTC. Full variable domain (rest looked up from reference TRBV7-8 and TRBJ2-1): GAGVSQSPRYKVAKRGQDVALRCDPISGHVSLFWYQQALGQGPEFLTYFQNEAQLDKSGLPSDRFFAERPEGSVSTLKIQRTQQEDSAVYLCASSLAGPSGIYNEQFFGPGTRLTVL.

This clonotype was seen only a few times. The rearrangement uses TRBV12-3 or TRBV12-4 and TRBJ1-1; D is perhaps TRBD1 (5 bases). The CDR3 runs to 14 residues. V was pared by 2 bases and J by 1 base, with 8 bases between. As DNA, the CDR3 is TGTGCCAGCAGTTTACCAACAGGGAACACTGAAGCTTTCTTT. The encoded protein is CASSLPTGNTEAFF.

The CDR3 reads CASSGTGGVTEAFF. The DNA of the CDR3 is TGTGCCAGCAGTGGGACCGGGGGGGTCACTGAAGCTTTCTTT. The chain has TRBV6-1 and TRBJ1-1; possibly TRBD1 for D (5 bases). The CDR3 runs to 14 residues. V was clipped by 4 bases and J by 4 bases, with 13 bases between them. Germline V CDR1 and CDR2: MNHNS, SASEGT.

The rearrangement joins TRBV7-8 to TRBJ1-4; 9 bases agree with TRBD1. With V trimmed by 5 bases and J by 5 bases, 9 bases remained unmatched. The CDR3 sequence is 16 residues long. Germline values: CDR1 SGHVS, CDR2 FQNEAQ. CDR3 in amino acids: CASSRDRVKSNEKLFF. The CDR3 region has the DNA TGTGCCAGCAGCAGGGACAGGGTCAAGAGCAATGAAAAACTGTTTTTT.

This sequence joins TRBV20-1 and TRBJ2-5; 7 bases line up with TRBD1. Trimming took 1 base from V and 3 from J; bases not matched to a gene: 5. CDR1 is DFQATT and CDR2 is SNEGSKA in the germline V gene (reference sequence). This CDR3 contains 14 residues. CDR3 bases: TGCAGTGCTAGAGTCATTACAGGGGAAGAGACCCAGTACTTC. Amino acid sequence: CSARVITGEETQYF.

This clonotype was counted a few times. The chain couples TRBV20-1 to TRBJ2-2, with a tentative D call TRBD1 (5 bases). In germline, CDR1 is DFQATT, CDR2 SNEGSKA (reference sequence). The germline V and J ends were trimmed by 5 bases and 2 bases, with 12 bases remaining between them. The CDR3 consists of 14 residues. CDR3 DNA sequence: TGCAGTGCTCGCAGGGTGGGCAACACCGGGGAGCTGTTTTTT. Translated, it gives CSARRVGNTGELFF.

The genes are TRBV12-3 or TRBV12-4 and TRBJ2-7; 10 positions agree with TRBD2. This CDR3 has 13 amino acids. V lost 8 bases, J lost 7 bases, and 8 bases stayed unmatched. The CDR3 sequence: CASGWTSGNEQYF. The CDR3 coding sequence is TGTGCCAGCGGTTGGACTAGCGGCAATGAGCAGTACTTC.